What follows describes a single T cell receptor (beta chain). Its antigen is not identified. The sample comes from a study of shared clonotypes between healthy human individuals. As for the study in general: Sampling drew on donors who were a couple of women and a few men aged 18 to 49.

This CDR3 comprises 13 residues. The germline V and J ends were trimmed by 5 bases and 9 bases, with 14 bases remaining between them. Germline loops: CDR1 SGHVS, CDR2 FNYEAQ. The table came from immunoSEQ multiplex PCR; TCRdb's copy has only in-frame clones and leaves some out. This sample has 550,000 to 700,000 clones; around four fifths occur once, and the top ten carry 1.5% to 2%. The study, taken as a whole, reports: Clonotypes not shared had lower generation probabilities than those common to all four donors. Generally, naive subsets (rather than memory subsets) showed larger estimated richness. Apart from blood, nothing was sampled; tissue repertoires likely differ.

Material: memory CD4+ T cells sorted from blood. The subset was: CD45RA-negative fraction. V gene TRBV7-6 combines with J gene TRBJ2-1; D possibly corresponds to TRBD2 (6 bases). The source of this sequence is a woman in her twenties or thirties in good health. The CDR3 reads CASSLLTSPEQFF. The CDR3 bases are TGTGCCAGCAGCCTCCTGACTAGTCCTGAGCAGTTCTTC.